This passage covers 11 T cell receptor beta chains from one sample sequenced in a study of blood T cell repertoires in COVID-19. Libraries were prepared by immunoSEQ multiplex PCR; TCRdb keeps only in-frame clonotypes and omits some of them. This sample carries roughly 130,000 clones, 70% to 85% of them seen once, and the ten largest clones take 9.2%. The specimen sequenced was PBMCs or T cells enriched from blood (not recorded which). These receptors were taken from a man aged 45-60 years who had recovered from COVID-19.

This clone showed up just once. J is TRBJ2-1 and V is TRBV4-1; TRBD2 agrees at 10 bases. After removal of 0 bases from V and 0 bases from J, the junction contained 11 bases not matched to a gene. The CDR3 sequence is 20 residues long. From germline, CDR1 is MGHRA and CDR2 YSYEKL. CDR3 loop: CASSQDPSSGGYVSYNEQFF. The DNA for the CDR3 is TGCGCCAGCAGCCAAGATCCGTCTAGCGGGGGCTATGTCTCCTACAATGAGCAGTTCTTC.

This clone was picked up a small number of times. In DNA form, the CDR3 reads TGTGCCAGCAGTTTATCTGACAGGAATCAGCCCCAGCATTTT. It translates to CASSLSDRNQPQHF. The chain employs TRBV27 and TRBJ1-5, with D maybe TRBD1 (6 bases). Trimming left V 0 bases short and J 4 bases short, with 7 bases between. Germline lookup yields CDR1 MNHEY and CDR2 SMNVEV (reference sequence). The CDR3 extends over 14 amino acids.

The chain is built from TRBV11-2 and TRBJ1-6; TRBD1 aligns across 8 bases. CDR3 length: 16 amino acids. Germline assignment: CDR1 SGHAT and CDR2 FQNNGV. V lost 2 bases and J lost 8; bases outside the gene matches: 8. The CDR3 DNA is TGTGCCAGCAGCTTATGGAGGGGGACAGGCGATTCACCCCTCCACTTT. This encodes CASSLWRGTGDSPLHF.

This chain joins TRBV18 and TRBJ2-5; D ambiguous. The CDR3 totals 13 residues. Trimming cost V 0 bases and J 0 bases, with 2 bases left between them. CDR1 is KGHSH, CDR2 LQKENI, per germline. The CDR3 reads CASSPPNQETQYF. CDR3 sequence (DNA): TGTGCCAGCTCACCACCTAACCAAGAGACCCAGTACTTC.

The chain employs TRBV5-4 and TRBJ1-6; 9 nucleotides align to TRBD1. This CDR3 region has 16 residues. Trimming at V came to 1 base and at J to 6 bases, leaving 5 bases not matched to a gene. The V gene's germline CDR1 is SGHNT and CDR2 YYREEE (reference sequence). The CDR3 protein is CASSLRGTGSNSPLHF. Written as DNA, the CDR3 is TGTGCCAGCAGCTTGCGGGGGACAGGGAGTAATTCACCCCTCCACTTT.

The V gene is TRBV25-1, the J gene TRBJ1-1; 9 bases agree with TRBD1. Germline V gene sequence: CDR1 MGHDK, CDR2 SYGVNS. V was clipped by 5 bases and J by 3 bases; unmatched bases: 7. This CDR3 has 15 residues. CDR3 sequence: CASSNTGGSDTEAFF. DNA of the CDR3: TGTGCCAGCAGTAACACAGGGGGCTCGGACACTGAAGCTTTCTTT.

The rearrangement links TRBV28 to TRBJ2-7; 9 bases match TRBD1. From germline, CDR1 is MDHEN and CDR2 SYDVKM. V lost 2 bases and J lost 7; bases outside the gene matches: 9. The CDR3 covers 15 residues. The chain's CDR3 is CASSLGDRESREQYF. The DNA of the CDR3 is TGTGCCAGCAGTTTAGGGGACAGGGAATCGAGGGAGCAGTACTTC.

The CDR3 here is CASSLAGDYSNQPQHF. The DNA of the CDR3 is TGTGCCAGCAGTTTGGCCGGAGATTATAGCAATCAGCCCCAGCATTTT. This chain links TRBV28 with TRBJ1-5; D not certain. Germline CDR1 and CDR2: MDHEN and SYDVKM. V dropped 3 bases and J dropped 0 bases, with 12 bases sitting between them. CDR3 length: 16 amino acids.

This clone was observed a handful of times. The V gene is TRBV6-6, the J gene TRBJ1-1, with 11 bases matching TRBD1. The CDR3 consists of 14 residues. The V gene end was trimmed by 5 bases and the J gene end by 4 bases; junction bases not matched to a gene: 3. Germline lookup yields CDR1 MNHNY and CDR2 SVGAGI (reference sequence). CDR3 protein: CASSGGTGGTEAFF. The CDR3 coding sequence is TGTGCCAGCAGTGGTGGGACAGGGGGCACTGAAGCTTTCTTT.

The V gene is TRBV27, the J gene TRBJ1-2; the match to TRBD1 covers 9 bases. The CDR3 is 15 amino acids. The germline V gene has CDR1 MNHEY and CDR2 SMNVEV (reference sequence). V shed 5 bases, J shed 0 bases, and the junction held 4 bases outside the gene matches. The CDR3 region is CASSRTGAPNYGYTF. The CDR3 nucleotides are TGTGCCAGCAGTCGGACAGGGGCTCCTAACTATGGCTACACCTTC.

The chain links TRBV6-9 to TRBJ1-1; TRBD1 is a possible D gene (5 bases). The CDR3 has 12 amino acids. The germline CDR1 and CDR2 sequences are MNHGY and SVAAGI. Trimming stripped 10 bases from V and 8 bases from J, with 17 bases between. The CDR3 nucleotides read TGTGCCATCGAACGGGGGTCTCTCGAAGCTTTCTTT. Amino acid sequence: CAIERGSLEAFF.